A selection of T cell receptor beta chains follows, all from one sample in a study of somatic mutations in cytotoxic T cells in rheumatoid arthritis. The protocol was immunoSEQ multiplex PCR, while the TCRdb copy is restricted to in-frame clones and leaves out a portion. The table lists over 15,000 clones, approximately 80% of them singletons. The specimen sequenced was CD8+ T cells sorted from blood. The receptor set was obtained from a young man with rheumatoid arthritis. CDR3s include the opening cysteine and the closing phenylalanine or tryptophan. The D gene is left open where the match is weak. Not all rows give a size; the values are once, few, many and, for expanded clones, a class.

-	TRBV4-3	TRBJ2-5	-	TGCGCCAGCAGCCAAGATCCGGACTACCAAGAGACCCAGTACTTC	CASSQDPDYQETQYF
-	TRBV4-3	TRBJ2-7	-	TGCGCCAGCAGCCATATATCCTGGGAAGAGCAGTACTTC	CASSHISWEEQYF
-	TRBV6-5	TRBJ1-3	-	TGTGCCAGCAGTTACTTAAACAGAGCGGACACCATATATTTT	CASSYLNRADTIYF
-	TRBV6-5	TRBJ2-1	-	TGTGCCAGCAGACAAAACTCCTACAATGAGCAGTTCTTC	CASRQNSYNEQFF
-	TRBV5-5	TRBJ1-2	-	TGTGCCAGCACCCAGGGATACTATGGCTACACCTTC	CASTQGYYGYTF
TRBD2	TRBV19	TRBJ2-5	-	TGTGCCAGTAGTATATTTGGTAGCGGGGGGGCGACCCAGTACTTC	CASSIFGSGGATQYF
TRBD1	TRBV9	TRBJ2-5	-	TGTGCCAGCAGCGTTCCGACAGGGGGCCTCCAAGAGACCCAGTACTTC	CASSVPTGGLQETQYF
-	TRBV19	TRBJ1-1	-	TGTGCCAGTAGCATGATGGGCAACACTGAAGCTTTCTTT	CASSMMGNTEAFF
-	TRBV6-5	TRBJ2-5	-	TGTGCCAGCAGTTACTCTGGTAGGGAGTACCAAGAGACCCAGTACTTC	CASSYSGREYQETQYF
-	TRBV11-2	TRBJ2-7	-	TGTGCCAGCAGCTTGTTTACGGGGGCAACCTACGAGCAGTACTTC	CASSLFTGATYEQYF
TRBD1	TRBV19	TRBJ1-3	once	TGTGCCAGTAGTGCTACAGGGGTTTCTGGAAACACCATATATTTT	CASSATGVSGNTIYF
-	TRBV7-9	TRBJ1-4	-	TGTGCCAGCAGCCCTCCGGGACATGAAAAACTGTTTTTT	CASSPPGHEKLFF
-	TRBV5-7	TRBJ1-2	-	TGTGCCAGCAGCTTTACGTACAGGATCCCTGGCTACACCTTC	CASSFTYRIPGYTF